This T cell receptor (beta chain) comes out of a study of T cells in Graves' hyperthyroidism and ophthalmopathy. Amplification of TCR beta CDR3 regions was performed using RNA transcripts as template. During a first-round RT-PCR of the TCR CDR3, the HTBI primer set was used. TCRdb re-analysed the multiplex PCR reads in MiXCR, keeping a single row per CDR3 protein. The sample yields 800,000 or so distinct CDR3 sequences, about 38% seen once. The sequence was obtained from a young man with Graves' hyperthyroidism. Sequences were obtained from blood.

CDR3 amino acids: CSARGQEPYEQYF. CDR3 DNA: TGCAGTGCTAGGGGACAGGAACCCTACGAGCAGTACTTC. V is TRBV20-1 and J is TRBJ2-7; 8 nucleotides align to TRBD1. Germline CDR1 reads DFQATT; CDR2 reads SNEGSKA (reference sequence). This CDR3 comprises 13 residues. The J segment lost 2 bases and the V segment lost 3 bases, leaving 3 bases of the junction unmatched.